These 28 T cell receptor beta chains originate from one sample sequenced in a study of chemoradiotherapy in HPV16-positive cancers. The repertoire was sequenced with immunoSEQ multiplex PCR; TCRdb's copy has only in-frame clones and lacks some. The sample holds 29,000 or so clones, 91% seen once. The sequencing here drew on blood, taken from a patient who underwent chemoradiotherapy. The source of these receptors is a human donor with HPV-associated anogenital cancer.

V and J are TRBV18 and TRBJ1-2; 10 bases are shared with TRBD1. Germline trimming cut 2 bases from V and 1 base from J; bases unmatched to any gene: 1. The CDR3 runs to 15 residues. The germline V gene has CDR1 KGHSH and CDR2 LQKENI. CDR3 in DNA: TGTGCCAGCTCACCAGGGACAGGGGATAACTATGGCTACACCTTC. It codes for CASSPGTGDNYGYTF.

The rearrangement uses TRBV15 and TRBJ2-1; weak D call: TRBD2 (5 bases). The length of the CDR3 is 15 residues. Trimming shortened V by 5 bases and J by 1 base, and 12 bases separated the two germline ends. In germline, CDR1 is LNHNV, CDR2 YYDKDF (reference sequence). The CDR3: CATSGRDSSYNEQFF. The CDR3 DNA reads TGTGCCACCAGCGGCCGGGATTCTTCCTACAATGAGCAGTTCTTC.

The chain's CDR3 is CASSFLDTTQETQYF. CDR3 bases: TGTGCCAGCAGCTTCTTAGACACAACACAAGAGACCCAGTACTTC. The V call is TRBV5-6, the J call TRBJ2-5, with unresolved D. This CDR3 is built from 15 residues. V lost 2 bases to trimming and J lost 2 bases, with 13 bases between them. CDR1 is SGHDT and CDR2 is YYEEEE in the germline V gene.

In its sample, this clone was seen a few times. V is TRBV5-8 and J is TRBJ1-6, with TRBD1 matching over 9 bases. Germline CDR1 and CDR2: SGHTS and YDEGEE. This CDR3 has 15 amino acids. The trim removed 3 bases at V and 10 bases at J, leaving 8 bases unmatched. CDR3 sequence (DNA): TGTGCCAGCAGCTCACGAGGGACAGGGATATCACCCCTCCACTTT. Its translation is CASSSRGTGISPLHF.

This chain uses TRBV7-9 with TRBJ2-3; a weak D match, TRBD2 (5 bases). The CDR3 runs to 14 residues. V lost 11 bases and J lost 2, with 17 bases in between. Germline V CDR1 and CDR2: SEHNR, FQNEAQ (reference sequence). Here the CDR3 DNA reads TGTGCCTCCGGGTCCAGCGGAGACACAGATACGCAGTATTTT. Its translation: CASGSSGDTDTQYF.

Notes on this clone: The sample contains more than one DNA sequence encoding this CDR3. The chain links TRBV6-5 to TRBJ2-3, with D maybe TRBD1 (6 bases). Germline V gives CDR1 MNHEY, CDR2 SVGAGI. The length of the CDR3 is 13 residues. Trimming left V 5 bases short and J 1 base short, with 7 bases between. The CDR3 sequence is CASSRTGTDTQYF. The CDR3 bases are TGTGCCAGCAGTCGGACAGGCACAGATACGCAGTATTTT.

The chain uses TRBV27 and TRBJ2-2, with D tentatively TRBD2 (6 bases). The length of the CDR3 is 16 residues. With 0 bases removed from V and 2 bases from J, the gap between germline ends came to 10 bases. Germline V gene lookup returns CDR1 MNHEY and CDR2 SMNVEV (reference sequence). Here the CDR3 DNA reads TGTGCCAGCAGTTTATCGTCGGGAGCCAACACCGGGGAGCTGTTTTTT. It codes for CASSLSSGANTGELFF.

The chain is built from TRBV2 and TRBJ2-7, with 8 nucleotides matching TRBD2. V lost 6 bases and J lost 1; bases outside the gene matches: 20. Germline CDR1 SNHLY, CDR2 FYNNEI. This CDR3 is built from 19 residues. For the CDR3, the DNA is TGTGCCAGCAGCCGGTTGAGCCAGGGAGGGACTAGGGGTTCCTACGAGCAGTACTTC. This translates into CASSRLSQGGTRGSYEQYF.

The sample holds one count of this clone. The chain links TRBV30 to TRBJ1-2; no firm D call. Trimming removed 3 bases from V and 4 bases from J, with 9 bases in between. The CDR3 consists of 12 residues. CDR1 and CDR2 (germline): GTSNPN, SVGIG (reference sequence). The DNA for the CDR3 is TGTGCCTGGAGCACGAGAAGCTATGGCTACACCTTC. Its translation: CAWSTRSYGYTF.

The chain recombines TRBV28 with TRBJ2-5, with a possible D match to TRBD2 (8 bases). Germline V gene lookup returns CDR1 MDHEN and CDR2 SYDVKM. The CDR3 loop spans 20 amino acids. Trimming stripped 8 bases from V and 2 bases from J, with 33 bases between. The DNA of the CDR3 is TGTGCCAGCGAACCATTCGAGCGGGGGACAGCTTCAGTGTTTCAAGAGACCCAGTACTTC. Translation: CASEPFERGTASVFQETQYF.

The chain uses TRBV30 and TRBJ2-3; 9 nucleotides line up with TRBD1. The CDR3 has 15 amino acids. Germline V gene lookup returns CDR1 GTSNPN and CDR2 SVGIG (reference sequence). V was pared by 0 bases and J by 2 bases, with 3 bases of the junction left unmatched. CDR3 region: CAWSVGQGITDTQYF. For the CDR3, the DNA is TGTGCCTGGAGTGTAGGACAGGGGATCACAGATACGCAGTATTTT. The full variable domain, its missing parts supplied by reference TRBV30 and TRBJ2-3, is SQTIHQWPATLVQPVGSPLSLECTVEGTSNPNLYWYRQAAGRGLQLLFYSVGIGQISSEVPQNLSASRPQDRQFILSSKKLLLSDSGFYLCAWSVGQGITDTQYFGPGTRLTVL.

V is TRBV29-1 and J is TRBJ2-3; the D call may be TRBD1 or TRBD2 (5 bases each). Germline V gene lookup returns CDR1 SQVTM and CDR2 ANQGSEA. V was cut by 6 bases and J by 1 base, with 17 bases left in between. CDR3 length: 15 amino acids. The CDR3 loop is CSVRDGRLRTDTQYF. CDR3 DNA: TGCAGCGTCCGGGACGGCAGACTACGCACAGATACGCAGTATTTT.

This clone showed up just once. The J gene is TRBJ2-5, the V gene TRBV9, with TRBD2 matching 9 bases. This CDR3 spans 17 amino acids. The trim removed 0 bases at V and 2 bases at J, leaving 8 bases unmatched. Germline CDR1 and CDR2: SGDLS and YYNGEE. CDR3 protein: CASSVGDSGGNQETQYF. CDR3 coding DNA: TGTGCCAGCAGCGTAGGGGATAGCGGGGGAAATCAAGAGACCCAGTACTTC.

V is TRBV5-1 and J is TRBJ1-1; no definite D call. The germline V gene encodes CDR1 SGHRS and CDR2 YFSETQ. This CDR3 contains 13 residues. The ends were cut back, 2 bases at V and 3 bases at J, with 8 bases in the middle. The CDR3 reads CASSFNRDTEAFF. CDR3 sequence (DNA): TGCGCCAGCAGCTTTAATCGGGACACTGAAGCTTTCTTT. Combining the CDR3 with reference TRBV5-1 and TRBJ1-1 gives the whole variable domain KAGVTQTPRYLIKTRGQQVTLSCSPISGHRSVSWYQQTPGQGLQFLFEYFSETQRNKGNFPGRFSGRQFSNSRSEMNVSTLELGDSALYLCASSFNRDTEAFFGQGTRLTVV.

This chain links TRBV28 with TRBJ2-5; D not certain. Germline loops: CDR1 MDHEN, CDR2 SYDVKM. The V gene lost 5 bases and the J gene lost 1 base, with 17 bases spanning the gap. This CDR3 has 16 amino acids. DNA for the CDR3: TGTGCCAGCAGTCTCGGTTCGGGTAGGATCCAAGAGACCCAGTACTTC. Translation: CASSLGSGRIQETQYF.

This clone was seen just once. This rearrangement joins TRBV7-9 to TRBJ2-7; 13 bases map to TRBD2. Losses at the gene ends were 4 bases for V and 5 bases for J; bases not matched to a gene: 17. The CDR3 runs 19 residues. Germline assignment: CDR1 SEHNR and CDR2 FQNEAQ (reference sequence). CDR3 sequence (DNA): TGTGCCAGCAGCTCCACTCCGGGACTAGCGGGACCTACCTTCCACGAGCAGTACTTC. It is translated as CASSSTPGLAGPTFHEQYF.

The chain joins TRBV19 to TRBJ2-7; D is unclear. Germline CDR1 reads LNHDA; CDR2 reads SQIVND (reference sequence). CDR3 size: 18 residues. Trimming cost V 3 bases and J 5 bases, with 26 bases left between them. The CDR3 sequence: CASSMARAVSLPTDEQYF. The CDR3 DNA sequence: TGTGCCAGTAGTATGGCCCGGGCAGTATCGTTGCCTACAGACGAGCAGTACTTC.

J is TRBJ1-5 and V is TRBV6-5; possible D gene TRBD1, 6 bases. The germline V gene encodes CDR1 MNHEY and CDR2 SVGAGI. The CDR3 contains 11 residues. Trimming took off 7 bases at V and 14 bases at J, with 15 bases between the two ends. This CDR3 reads CASTQGGSEHF. The CDR3 DNA sequence: TGTGCCAGCACCCAAGGGGGGTCCGAGCATTTT.

This clone is a singleton in its sample. The chain recombines TRBV7-9 with TRBJ1-1; D is possibly TRBD1 (5 bases). Germline CDR1 reads SEHNR; CDR2 reads FQNEAQ (reference sequence). The CDR3 totals 15 residues. With 5 bases removed from V and 0 bases from J, the gap between germline ends came to 13 bases. In nucleotides, the CDR3 is TGTGCCAGCAGCCCCACCCAGGGTTTGAACACTGAAGCTTTCTTT. Its translation: CASSPTQGLNTEAFF.

The V call is TRBV7-2, the J call TRBJ1-3; perhaps TRBD1 as D (5 bases). The CDR3 totals 14 residues. Between the trimmed V and J ends, which lost 5 bases and 4 bases, there was a span of 12 bases. Germline CDR1 reads SGHTA; CDR2 reads FQGNSA. CDR3: CASSTSTEGNTIYF. CDR3 coding DNA: TGTGCCAGCAGCACATCGACAGAAGGAAACACCATATATTTT.

The rearrangement joins TRBV4-3 to TRBJ2-2, with no clear D. The CDR3 totals 14 residues. In germline, CDR1 is LGHNA, CDR2 YSLEER. The germline V and J ends were trimmed by 3 bases and 7 bases, with 12 bases remaining between them. CDR3 residues: CASSHGPEDGELFF. CDR3 bases: TGCGCCAGCAGCCACGGGCCTGAGGACGGGGAGCTGTTTTTT.

The chain joins TRBV19 to TRBJ1-2; 10 bases fit TRBD1. The germline CDR1 and CDR2 sequences are LNHDA and SQIVND (reference sequence). With 7 bases clipped from V and 2 bases from J, the junction kept 4 bases outside the gene matches. The CDR3 sequence is 14 residues long. The CDR3 bases are TGTGCCAGTATCAGGACAGGGGGGAACTATGGCTACACCTTC. This sequence encodes CASIRTGGNYGYTF.

The chain is built from TRBV2 and TRBJ2-1; no clear D. The CDR3 is 11 residues long. Between the trimmed V and J ends, which lost 4 bases and 9 bases, there was a span of 7 bases. CDR1 is SNHLY, CDR2 FYNNEI, per germline. For the CDR3, the DNA is TGTGCCAGCAGTGTTAAGGTTGAGCAGTTCTTC. Translating gives CASSVKVEQFF.

J is TRBJ1-1 and V is TRBV6-1; 8 bases are a match to TRBD1. Germline loops: CDR1 MNHNS, CDR2 SASEGT. The V and J ends lost 2 bases and 1 base, in that order; junction bases with no gene match: 6. The CDR3 contains 16 residues. DNA for the CDR3: TGTGCCAGCAGTGAATATGTTGGACAGGGGAACACTGAAGCTTTCTTT. Translating gives CASSEYVGQGNTEAFF.

This chain connects TRBV30 to TRBJ2-1; unclear D gene. Germline lookup yields CDR1 GTSNPN and CDR2 SVGIG (reference sequence). The CDR3 has 13 residues. Trimming stripped 0 bases from V and 0 bases from J, with 3 bases between. DNA for the CDR3: TGTGCCTGGAGTGTACACTCCTACAATGAGCAGTTCTTC. Translation: CAWSVHSYNEQFF.

The chain recombines TRBV5-5 with TRBJ1-1; possibly TRBD1 for D (5 bases). Germline CDR1 reads SGHKS; CDR2 reads YYEKEE (reference sequence). Deletions cut 1 base from V and 1 base from J, with 5 bases between. This CDR3 has 13 amino acids. CDR3 in DNA: TGTGCCAGCAGCTTGACAGGGAACACTGAAGCTTTCTTT. Its protein product is CASSLTGNTEAFF.

The V gene is TRBV7-8, the J gene TRBJ2-4; tentative D call: TRBD2 (7 bases). Germline lookup yields CDR1 SGHVS and CDR2 FQNEAQ. V lost 3 bases, J lost 6 bases, and 12 bases lay in between. The CDR3 length is 14 residues. CDR3 coding DNA: TGTGCCAGCAGCTTCGGGGGGCCGGGAAACATTCAGTACTTC. Its translation is CASSFGGPGNIQYF.

The V gene is TRBV6-5, the J gene TRBJ1-1, with D perhaps TRBD1 (5 bases). The CDR3 is 13 residues long. Trimming cost V 6 bases and J 0 bases, with 8 bases left between them. Germline lookup yields CDR1 MNHEY and CDR2 SVGAGI. The CDR3, as DNA: TGTGCCAGCAGGCCGGGGGTGAACACTGAAGCTTTCTTT. Translating gives CASRPGVNTEAFF.